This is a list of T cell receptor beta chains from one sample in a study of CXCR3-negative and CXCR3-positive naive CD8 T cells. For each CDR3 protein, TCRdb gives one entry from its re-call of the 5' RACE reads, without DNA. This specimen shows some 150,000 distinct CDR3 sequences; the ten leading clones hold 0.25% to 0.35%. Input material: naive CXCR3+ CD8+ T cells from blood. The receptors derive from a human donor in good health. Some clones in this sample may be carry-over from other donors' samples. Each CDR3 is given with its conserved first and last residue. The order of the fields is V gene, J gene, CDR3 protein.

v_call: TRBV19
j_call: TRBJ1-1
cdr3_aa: CASSTDPWTDEAFF

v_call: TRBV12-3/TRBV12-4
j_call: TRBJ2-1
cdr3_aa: CAIFGGDEYNEQFF

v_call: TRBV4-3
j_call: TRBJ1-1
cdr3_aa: CASSQERGLRYTEAFF

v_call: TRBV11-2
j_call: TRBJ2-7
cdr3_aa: CASSQNTDTYEQYF

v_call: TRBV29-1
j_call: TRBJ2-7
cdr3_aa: CSVGGGHEPYEQYF

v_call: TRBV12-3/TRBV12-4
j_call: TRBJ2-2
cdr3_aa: CASSPEAGGTGELFF

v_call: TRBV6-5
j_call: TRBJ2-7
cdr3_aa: CASSSAAREASYEQYF

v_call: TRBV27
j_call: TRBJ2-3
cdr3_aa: CASNPLAGVIDTQYF

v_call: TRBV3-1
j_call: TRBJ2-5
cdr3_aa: CASSQAYGASGDQETQYF

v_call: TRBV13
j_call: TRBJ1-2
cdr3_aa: CASSLGLQAAVYGYTF

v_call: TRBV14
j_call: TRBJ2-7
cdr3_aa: CASSQDNRGVQYF

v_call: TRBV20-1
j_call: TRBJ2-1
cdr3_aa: CSASDRGSYNEQFF

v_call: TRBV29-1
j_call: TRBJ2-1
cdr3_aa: CSVVLAESYNEQFF

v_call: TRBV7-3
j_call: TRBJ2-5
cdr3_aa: CAISLNAQETQYF

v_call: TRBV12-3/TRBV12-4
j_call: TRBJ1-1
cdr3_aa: CASTSPLTGPVGAFF

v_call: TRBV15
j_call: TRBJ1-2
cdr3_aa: CATSREDIYGYTF

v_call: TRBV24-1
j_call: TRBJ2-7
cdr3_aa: CATSDNRGIEQYF

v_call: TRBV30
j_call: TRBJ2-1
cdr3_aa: CAWAYSTGNEQFF

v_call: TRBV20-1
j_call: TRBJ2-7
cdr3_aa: CSARPDREMFEQYF

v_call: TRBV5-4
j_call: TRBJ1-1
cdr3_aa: CASSLESKTEAFF

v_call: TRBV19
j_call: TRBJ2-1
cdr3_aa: CASSMASGSIIDEQFF

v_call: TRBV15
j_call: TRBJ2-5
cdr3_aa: CATSMDRGQETQYF

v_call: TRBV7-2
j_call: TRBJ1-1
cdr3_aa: CASSLNPRDETEAFF

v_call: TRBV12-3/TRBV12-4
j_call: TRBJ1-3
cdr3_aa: CASSDDIFSGNTIYF

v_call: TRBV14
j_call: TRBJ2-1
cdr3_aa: CASSQGQGAYNEQFF

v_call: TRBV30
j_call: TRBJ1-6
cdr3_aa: CAWSPTGQGTNSPLHF

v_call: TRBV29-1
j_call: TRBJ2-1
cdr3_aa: CSVLGQPASKTISSYNEQFF

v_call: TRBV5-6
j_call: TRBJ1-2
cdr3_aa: CASSLAGTGRFGYTF

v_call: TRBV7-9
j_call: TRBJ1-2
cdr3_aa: CASSLGTPGLGGYTF

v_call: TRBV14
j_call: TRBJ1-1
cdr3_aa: CASSWGGEAFF

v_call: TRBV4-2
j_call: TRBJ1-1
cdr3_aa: CASSQEGTGGGMNTEAFF

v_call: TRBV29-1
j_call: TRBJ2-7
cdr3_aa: CSVLQGPYEQYF

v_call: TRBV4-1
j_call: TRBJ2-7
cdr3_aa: CASSQDWAGGGYEQYF

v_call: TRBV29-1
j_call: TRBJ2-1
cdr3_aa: CSVPPTGTYNEQFF

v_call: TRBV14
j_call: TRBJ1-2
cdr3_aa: CASSQEEGSSYGYTF

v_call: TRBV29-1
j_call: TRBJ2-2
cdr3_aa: CSVPGGTGELFF

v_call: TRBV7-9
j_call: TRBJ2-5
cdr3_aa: CASSSRDGHQETQYF

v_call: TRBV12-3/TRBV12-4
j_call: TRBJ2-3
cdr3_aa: CASSPIGDVLAGSTDTQYF

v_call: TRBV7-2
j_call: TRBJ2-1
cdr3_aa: CAITSGLGGRDNEQFF

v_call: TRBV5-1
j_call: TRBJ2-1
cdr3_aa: CASSFRTASSYNEQFF

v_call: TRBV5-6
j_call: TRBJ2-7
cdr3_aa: CASSFGQGLYEQYF